This T cell receptor beta chain is from a study of T cell responses to AZD1222 COVID-19 vaccine. Across the study: Researchers grouped second doses given at about 4 or about 12 weeks into one pool.

Method: immunoSEQ multiplex PCR; TCRdb's copy keeps in-frame clones and lacks some. Here the sample spans around 150,000 clones, 90% to 95% being singletons. Germline CDR1 reads MDHEN; CDR2 reads SYDVKM. This CDR3 comprises 15 residues. Trimming at V came to 6 bases and at J to 1 base, leaving 6 bases not matched to a gene. Notes on this clone: The antigen is not known.

Study outcomes and limitations: Only 5 or 6 individuals given AZD1222 were seropositive at baseline. With two AZD1222 doses given, Spike-specific TCR breadth and depth both rose. The study found vaccine-associated CD4 TCRs spanning spike, dominant at 160-218 and 743-854.

This sequence originates from an adult in good health. The specimen was peripheral blood, collected on day 0 of AZD1222 vaccination. The V gene is TRBV28, the J gene TRBJ1-5, with 7 bases fitting TRBD1. The CDR3 coding sequence is TGTGCCAGCAGGCTACCGGGACAGAGCAATCAGCCCCAGCATTTT. This gives the protein CASRLPGQSNQPQHF.